This T cell receptor beta chain came from a study of T cells in Graves' hyperthyroidism and ophthalmopathy. Study-wide points: Ophthalmopathy was predicted by the model a median of about six months ahead of onset.

The source of the PBMCs was 10 ml of fresh peripheral blood. Authors of the study amplified TCR beta CDR3 regions from RNA transcripts. The TCR CDR3 was amplified in a first-round RT-PCR using the HTBI primer set. A single record per CDR3 protein comes from TCRdb applying MiXCR to the multiplex PCR reads. The sample holds hundreds of thousands of distinct CDR3 sequences, around 38% seen once. Germline V CDR1 and CDR2: ENHRY, SYGVKD. V was shortened by 2 bases and J by 3 bases, with 7 bases between the two germline ends. The CDR3 has 13 amino acids. The table lists this clonotype with many counts. Its antigen is unidentified.

Sequenced: blood. This clonotype was sampled from a man between 18 and 29 years old with Graves' hyperthyroidism. The rearrangement links TRBV10-3 to TRBJ2-5; no firm D call. The CDR3 sequence is CAISEPGKETQYF. The CDR3 nucleotides read TGTGCCATCAGTGAGCCGGGCAAAGAGACCCAGTACTTC.